Shown below are 24 T cell receptor beta chains from a single sample sequenced in a study of cytomegalovirus exposure and HLA in healthy donors. PCR employed 60 Vbeta and 13 Jbeta primers. The data were produced by immunoSEQ multiplex PCR, yet TCRdb's version contains in-frame clones alone and is incomplete. The sample holds about 78,000 clones; 63% are singletons and the top ten take 5.7%. Sequencing was carried out using PBMCs. These receptors all come from a man aged 25 to 45 in good health and CMV-seropositive.

V gene TRBV13 combines with J gene TRBJ2-7; tentatively, D is TRBD2 (5 bases). Trimming stripped 2 bases from V and 5 bases from J, with 7 bases between. The CDR3 is 12 residues long. Looked up from germline, CDR1 is PRHDT and CDR2 is FYEKMQ (reference sequence). The CDR3 protein is CASSLSGNEQYF. As DNA, the CDR3 is TGTGCCAGCAGCTTATCGGGAAACGAGCAGTACTTC.

This clone was seen only a few times. The chain uses TRBV9 and TRBJ2-4; D ambiguous. V was trimmed by 4 bases and J by 5 bases, leaving 7 bases between them. Germline V lookup: CDR1 SGDLS, CDR2 YYNGEE. This CDR3 has 12 residues. The CDR3 coding sequence is TGTGCCAGCAGCCCTGGAGAAAACATTCAGTACTTC. It yields the protein CASSPGENIQYF.

The V and J genes are TRBV27 and TRBJ1-2; D might be TRBD1 (5 bases). There are 15 residues in the CDR3. Germline CDR1 and CDR2: MNHEY and SMNVEV (reference sequence). V lost 2 bases, J lost 6 bases, and 16 bases lay in between. CDR3 region: CASSLEWGLGDGYTF. In nucleotides, the CDR3 is TGTGCCAGCAGTTTAGAGTGGGGACTCGGTGATGGCTACACCTTC.

The rearrangement links TRBV5-6 to TRBJ1-1; no clear D gene. The CDR3 spans 13 residues. The V end was cut by 3 bases, the J end by 7 bases, with 13 bases between. Germline values: CDR1 SGHDT, CDR2 YYEEEE. The CDR3 DNA reads TGTGCCAGCAGCTCCGGAGATGCCCTTGAAGCTTTCTTT. Translating it yields CASSSGDALEAFF.

The J gene is TRBJ2-7, the V gene TRBV2, with 10 bases matching TRBD1. V shed 6 bases and J 4 bases; nucleotides not matched to a gene: 0. This CDR3 contains 12 residues. Germline V gene sequence: CDR1 SNHLY, CDR2 FYNNEI. For the CDR3, the DNA is TGTGCCAGCAGGGGACAGGGGTACGAGCAGTACTTC. Its translation: CASRGQGYEQYF. The full variable domain, in which reference TRBV2 and TRBJ2-7 provide the parts outside the CDR3, is EPEVTQTPSHQVTQMGQEVILRCVPISNHLYFYWYRQILGQKVEFLVSFYNNEISEKSEIFDDQFSVERPDGSNFTLKIRSTKLEDSAMYFCASRGQGYEQYFGPGTRLTVT.

Points on this clone: This sample also contains other DNA sequences that code for the same CDR3. V usage is TRBV7-9 and J usage is TRBJ2-3, with D perhaps matching TRBD1 (5 bases). Germline loops: CDR1 SEHNR, CDR2 FQNEAQ (reference sequence). CDR3 length equals 14 residues. Trimming removed 5 bases from V and 2 bases from J, with 11 bases in between. The CDR3 loop reads CASSTSGNTDTQYF. In DNA, the CDR3 is TGTGCCAGCAGCACTTCAGGGAACACAGATACGCAGTATTTT.

The chain carries TRBV7-2 and TRBJ2-1, with 9 bases fitting TRBD2. Unmatched junction bases numbered 3, after V lost 2 bases and J lost 4 bases. The CDR3 length is 15 residues. Germline V gene sequence: CDR1 SGHTA, CDR2 FQGNSA. The CDR3 region is CASSLLAGSYNEQFF. DNA for the CDR3: TGTGCCAGCAGCTTACTAGCGGGATCTTACAATGAGCAGTTCTTC. The whole variable domain, remainder taken from reference TRBV7-2 and TRBJ2-1, is GAGVSQSPSNKVTEKGKDVELRCDPISGHTALYWYRQSLGQGLEFLIYFQGNSAPDKSGLPSDRFSAERTGGSVSTLTIQRTQQEDSAVYLCASSLLAGSYNEQFFGPGTRLTVL.

V is TRBV28 and J is TRBJ2-3; 13 nucleotides line up with TRBD2. Trimming removed 6 bases from V and 9 bases from J; junction bases left unmatched: 6. The germline gives CDR1 MDHEN, CDR2 SYDVKM. CDR3 size: 14 residues. The CDR3 DNA reads as TGTGCCAGCAGACCAGGGACTAGCGGGAAAACGCAGTATTTT. Amino acids: CASRPGTSGKTQYF.

V gene TRBV2 combines with J gene TRBJ1-2, with 9 bases identical to TRBD1. Germline V gene sequence: CDR1 SNHLY, CDR2 FYNNEI. V shed 4 bases, J shed 4 bases, and the junction held 10 bases outside the gene matches. The CDR3 totals 16 residues. The CDR3 loop is CASSGPGQGSGYGYTF. The CDR3 coding sequence is TGTGCCAGCAGTGGACCGGGACAGGGTTCGGGCTATGGCTACACCTTC.

This clone was seen more than once but under ten times. This sequence joins TRBV4-1 and TRBJ2-7; 9 nucleotides match TRBD1. J was trimmed by 7 bases and V by 4 bases; bases with no gene match: 23. The CDR3 totals 19 residues. From germline, CDR1 is MGHRA and CDR2 YSYEKL. This CDR3 is CASSRSDTRTGESGGEQYF. CDR3 bases: TGCGCCAGCAGCCGATCAGACACAAGGACAGGGGAATCCGGAGGGGAGCAGTACTTC.

The V call is TRBV21-1, the J call TRBJ2-3; TRBD2, the D gene given by the table, was not confirmed from the DNA. TRBV21-1 is described as a pseudogene. The CDR3 covers 15 residues. The CDR3 sequence: CASSRLGAGNYTQYF. DNA of the CDR3: TGTGCCAGCAGCAGGCTCGGGGCGGGGAACTATACGCAGTATTTT.

The V gene is TRBV18, the J gene TRBJ1-5; maybe TRBD1 (5 bases). Germline V gene sequence: CDR1 KGHSH, CDR2 LQKENI. Trimming stripped 3 bases from V and 7 bases from J, with 13 bases between. The CDR3 spans 14 residues. The CDR3 reads CASSPPGEGQPQHF. The CDR3 region has the DNA TGTGCCAGCTCACCCCCGGGGGAAGGACAGCCCCAGCATTTT.

The chain has TRBV5-4 and TRBJ2-3; D is possibly TRBD2 (7 bases). The CDR3 is made up of 15 amino acids. Between the trimmed V and J ends, which lost 0 bases and 0 bases, there was a span of 8 bases. CDR1 is SGHNT, CDR2 YYREEE, per germline (reference sequence). The CDR3 bases are TGTGCCAGCAGCTTGGGCGGGGGCAGCACAGATACGCAGTATTTT. Amino acids: CASSLGGGSTDTQYF. Full variable domain (outside the CDR3, taken from reference TRBV5-4 and TRBJ2-3): ETGVTQSPTHLIKTRGQQVTLRCSSQSGHNTVSWYQQALGQGPQFIFQYYREEENGRGNFPPRFSGLQFPNYSSELNVNALELDDSALYLCASSLGGGSTDTQYFGPGTRLTVL.

The chain couples TRBV2 to TRBJ1-2; 8 bases line up with TRBD1. J lost 8 bases, V lost 6 bases, and 11 bases had no gene match. The CDR3 runs 14 residues. From germline, CDR1 is SNHLY and CDR2 FYNNEI. CDR3 nucleotide sequence: TGTGCCAGCAGGAAGACCGGGACAGGAGGCGGCTACACCTTC. Protein product: CASRKTGTGGGYTF.

This rearrangement joins TRBV27 to TRBJ1-1; 9 bases map to TRBD1. Germline CDR1 and CDR2: MNHEY and SMNVEV (reference sequence). The CDR3 totals 13 residues. V was clipped by 5 bases and J by 8 bases; unmatched bases: 6. In DNA form, the CDR3 reads TGTGCCAGCAGTCTGAGGACAGGGGAGGAAGCTTTCTTT. It translates to CASSLRTGEEAFF.

As concerns this clone: The germline gene is not matched at one end of the junction; a read error may be the cause. The V gene is TRBV5-1, the J gene TRBJ2-5, with D possibly TRBD2 on 6 matching bases. Germline V gene lookup returns CDR1 SGHRS and CDR2 YFSETQ. This CDR3 has 14 amino acids. CDR3 sequence (DNA): TGCGCCAGCAGCCTCGGACTACTCCAAGAGTCCCAGTACTTC. The encoded protein is CASSLGLLQESQYF.

The chain employs TRBV7-9 and TRBJ1-2, with D perhaps matching TRBD1 (5 bases). The germline CDR1 and CDR2 sequences are SEHNR and FQNEAQ (reference sequence). V lost 0 bases and J 0 bases, leaving 20 bases between the germline ends. This CDR3 comprises 19 residues. The CDR3 loop reads CASSLARGKAFGSNYGYTF. DNA for the CDR3: TGTGCCAGCAGCTTAGCCCGGGGGAAGGCGTTCGGGTCTAACTATGGCTACACCTTC.

The CDR3: CCGEDQETQYF. CDR3 in DNA: TGCTGTGGCGAGGACCAAGAGACCCAGTACTTC. This chain links TRBV20-1 with TRBJ2-5, with unresolved D. The CDR3 is 11 residues long. CDR1 is DFQATT and CDR2 is SNEGSKA in the germline V gene (reference sequence).

In DNA form, the CDR3 reads TGCAGCGTTGATCTGGGGGCGCGTGGCTATGGCTACACCTTC. It yields the protein CSVDLGARGYGYTF. The chain carries TRBV29-1 and TRBJ1-2; D might be TRBD1 (6 bases). Germline CDR1 and CDR2: SQVTM and ANQGSEA. Trimming left V 3 bases short and J 4 bases short, with 15 bases between. This CDR3 comprises 14 residues. Complete variable domain (other parts from reference TRBV29-1 and TRBJ1-2): SAVISQKPSRDICQRGTSLTIQCQVDSQVTMMFWYRQQPGQSLTLIATANQGSEATYESGFVIDKFPISRPNLTFSTLTVSNMSPEDSSIYLCSVDLGARGYGYTFGSGTRLTVV.

This clone was seen more than once but under ten times. V usage is TRBV10-2 and J usage is TRBJ2-7; D might be TRBD1 (5 bases). CDR3 size: 14 residues. Germline V gene sequence: CDR1 WSHSY, CDR2 SAAADI. V shed 5 bases and J shed 0 bases, with 11 bases lying between them. CDR3: CASSWGASSYEQYF. CDR3 coding DNA: TGCGCCAGCAGTTGGGGCGCGAGCTCCTACGAGCAGTACTTC.

The V gene is TRBV6-1, the J gene TRBJ1-1, with unresolved D. The CDR3 spans 14 residues. CDR1 and CDR2 (germline): MNHNS, SASEGT. V gave up 3 bases and J gave up 6 bases, with 14 bases separating them. CDR3 amino acids: CASSEKFGVAEAFF. The CDR3 region has the DNA TGTGCCAGCAGTGAGAAATTCGGGGTCGCTGAAGCTTTCTTT.

DNA for the CDR3: TGTGCCAGCCCCGGAGGGAGGGCACTCCACAATGAGCAGTTCTTC. Translation gives CASPGGRALHNEQFF. The chain has TRBV2 and TRBJ2-1; 7 bases agree with TRBD2. Per germline, CDR1 SNHLY and CDR2 FYNNEI. The CDR3 runs to 15 residues. The V segment lost 8 bases and the J segment 5 bases; nucleotides outside the gene matches: 12.

The V call is TRBV5-1, the J call TRBJ1-4; D is possibly TRBD1 (6 bases). Germline assignment: CDR1 SGHRS and CDR2 YFSETQ. This CDR3 comprises 15 residues. The V and J ends lost 4 bases and 2 bases respectively, with 12 bases between them. Written as DNA, the CDR3 is TGCGCCAGCAGCGCAGGGGAGGGCACTAATGAAAAACTGTTTTTT. Amino acids: CASSAGEGTNEKLFF.

In the case of this clone: The junction and the germline gene differ at one end; a read error may be behind it. V is TRBV7-7 and J is TRBJ2-3; no definite D call. Germline CDR1 and CDR2: SSHAT and FNYEAQ (reference sequence). This CDR3 contains 15 residues. CDR3 DNA: TGTGCTAGCAGCTTAGCACCGGAGAGCACAGATACGCAGTATTTT. Translating gives CASSLAPESTDTQYF. The variable domain in full, completed from reference TRBV7-7 and TRBJ2-3, reads GAGVSQSPRYKVTKRGQDVTLRCDPISSHATLYWYQQALGQGPEFLTYFNYEAQPDKSGLPSDRFSAERPEGSISTLTIQRTEQRDSAMYRCASSLAPESTDTQYFGPGTRLTVL.